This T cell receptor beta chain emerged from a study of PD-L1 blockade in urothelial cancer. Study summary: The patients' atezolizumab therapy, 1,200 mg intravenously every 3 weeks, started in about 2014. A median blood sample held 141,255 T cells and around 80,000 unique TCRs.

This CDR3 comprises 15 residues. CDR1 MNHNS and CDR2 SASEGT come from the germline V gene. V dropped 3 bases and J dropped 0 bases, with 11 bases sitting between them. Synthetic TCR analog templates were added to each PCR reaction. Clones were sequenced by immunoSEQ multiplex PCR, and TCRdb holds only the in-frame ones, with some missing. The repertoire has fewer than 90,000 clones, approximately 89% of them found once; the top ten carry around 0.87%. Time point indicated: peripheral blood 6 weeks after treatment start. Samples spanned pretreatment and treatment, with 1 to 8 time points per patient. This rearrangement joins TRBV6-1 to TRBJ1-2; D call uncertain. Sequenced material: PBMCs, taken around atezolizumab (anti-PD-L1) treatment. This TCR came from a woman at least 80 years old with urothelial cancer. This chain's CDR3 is CASSESTGANYGYTF. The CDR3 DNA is TGTGCCAGCAGTGAGTCCACCGGGGCTAACTATGGCTACACCTTC.